The clone carrying this T cell receptor (beta chain) was detected only a few times. Its target is not known. This record comes from a study of T cell repertoires in cytomegalovirus infection. Study details: Peptides in the study included HLA-C-restricted and HLA-B-restricted CMV epitopes. In public TCR beta signatures, there were indications of both CMV infection and matching HLA type.

TCRdb reprocessed the reads via MiXCR and lists one record per CDR3 protein. The sample has around 570,000 distinct CDR3 sequences; approximately 40% are singletons. The CDR3 runs 14 residues. The V gene lost 5 bases and the J gene lost 5 bases, with 13 bases spanning the gap. Looked up from germline, CDR1 is SGHTA and CDR2 is FQGNSA. Study outcomes and limitations: The ex vivo response was dominated by HLA-C-restricted CMV-specific TCR beta clonotypes.

The J gene is TRBJ2-1, the V gene TRBV7-2; D possibly corresponds to TRBD2 (6 bases). Specimen: cultured PBMCs, collected from culture after CMV antigen stimulation. The receptor was isolated from a human donor in good health (CMV status not recorded). Some clones in this sample may be carry-over from other donors' samples. The CDR3 DNA reads TGTGCCAGCAGCAAGACCTGGGGGGACAATGAGCAGTTCTTC. Amino acids: CASSKTWGDNEQFF.